This T cell receptor (beta chain) stems from a study of cytotoxic CD8 clonotypes in ibrutinib-treated CLL. About the study: The subjects consisted of roughly ten relapsed/refractory and about 14 treatment-naive individuals, with 17 IGHV unmutated. Outcomes included some 24 partial and 2 complete responses; after median roughly 70 months, roughly 14 stayed remitted and some 12 progressed. Response samples followed a median 12 months of treatment, range 6 to 36.

CDR3 length: 16 amino acids. CDR1 is LGHNA and CDR2 is YSLEER in the germline V gene. V was shortened by 0 bases and J by 4 bases, with 16 bases between the two germline ends. The data were produced by immunoSEQ multiplex PCR, yet TCRdb's version contains in-frame clones alone and is incomplete. Among about 60,000 clones listed, approximately 54% were seen once. This clone has just a few counts. The TCR was taken from a human donor with chronic lymphocytic leukemia. V gene TRBV4-3 combines with J gene TRBJ2-7, with D tentatively TRBD1 (6 bases). This material consisted of PBMCs, taken at disease progression, from a patient treated with ibrutinib. The CDR3 reads CASSQDSLGARYEQYF. CDR3 sequence (DNA): TGCGCCAGCAGCCAAGATTCTTTGGGGGCTCGGTACGAGCAGTACTTC.